This section outlines one T cell receptor beta chain sequence together with its context. What this receptor recognizes is not known. No base quality information exists; no much larger clone differs at one position. This sample was included in a study of CD8+CD57+ T cells in acquired aplastic anemia (dated by TCRdb to 2016 to 2019). About the study as a whole: A mean of approximately 3 ug of DNA, ranging from roughly 0.19 to 27.4 ug, was extracted from sorted CD4+ and CD8+ cells. CD8+CD57+ expansion was defined as a frequency above the mean frequency observed in healthy subjects.

Here is what the overall study found, with its caveats: No significant difference in CD8+ Simpson's diversity was found between patients and healthy controls (P=0.060). Roughly 30 CD8+ CDR3 sequences were shared between patients and controls but appeared highly expressed in patients and within their immunodominant clones.

Trimming takes 0 bases from V and 9 bases from J, and the germline ends sit 18 bases apart. The CDR3 covers 16 residues, taking in both the cysteine and the phenylalanine. The read is trimmed to its CDR3 DNA, 48 bases read in frame from base 1. From a lookup of the germline V gene (reference sequence), CDR1 and CDR2 are DFQATT and SNEGSKA. Genomic DNA was used as template for profiling of TCR beta VDJ combinations and CDR3 sequences. An Illumina HiSeq 2000 was the platform used for TCR repertoire sequencing. The study's own analysis went as follows. TRBV/TRBJ rearrangement plots, CDR3 size and DJ length profiles, and Simpson's diversity index were used to assess repertoires. The most abundant DNA sequence in the deep sequencing data was taken as the immunodominant clone. CDR3 amino acid sequences were screened for sharing across subjects and were compared with published repertoires and the VDJdb database. Using fastp at Q25 and MiXCR, TCRdb reprocessed the public reads and kept productive beta chains. Rows merge per CDR3 protein into single entries with the most common DNA and genes. The authors' filters were not applied to this entry. The sample table contains 250,000 to 300,000 distinct CDR3 sequences; only one count was recorded for 50% to 65% of them. The ten largest clones add up to approximately 1.2% of the sample.

Patients chosen for sequencing had shown expansion of CD8+CD57+ cells by flow cytometry. Severe acquired aplastic anemia was diagnosed in all patients according to International Study of Aplastic Anemia and Agranulocytosis and Camitta criteria. No patient had received any therapy when blood was sampled. In the study, sorted CD4+ and CD8+ blood T cells from patients with severe aplastic anemia and from healthy subjects underwent deep sequencing of TCR repertoires. Patients were enrolled under clinicaltrials.gov protocols 00001620, 01623167, 00001397, 00071045, 00081523 and 00961064 in the USA. Ficoll-Paque density gradient centrifugation was used to isolate peripheral blood mononuclear cells. Before DNA extraction, CD4+ and CD8+ T cells were sorted by FACS or by magnetic beads.

Sequenced material: sorted CD4+, CD8+, or CD8+CD57+ T cells (not recorded which) from PBMCs. This clonotype was sampled from a human donor with aplastic anemia. The chain is assembled from TRBV20-1 and TRBJ1-6; the D gene is perhaps TRBD1, from 5 matching bases. The CDR3 here reads CSARDSRQGDFSPLHF. The sequence in DNA is TGCAGTGCTAGAGATTCTCGGCAGGGAGATTTTTCACCCCTCCACTTT.